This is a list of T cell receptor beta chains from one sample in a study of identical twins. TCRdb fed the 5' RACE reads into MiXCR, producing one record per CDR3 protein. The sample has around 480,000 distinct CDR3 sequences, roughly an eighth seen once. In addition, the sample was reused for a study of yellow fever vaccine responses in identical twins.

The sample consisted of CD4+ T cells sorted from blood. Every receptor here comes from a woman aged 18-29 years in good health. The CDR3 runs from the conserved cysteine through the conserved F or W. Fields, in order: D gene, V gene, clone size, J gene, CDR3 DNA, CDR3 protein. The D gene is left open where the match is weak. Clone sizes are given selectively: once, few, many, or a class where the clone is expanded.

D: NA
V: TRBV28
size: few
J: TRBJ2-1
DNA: TGTGCCAGCAGCCTAAGTGGGGGCTCTCAGGAGGCGCAGTTCTTC
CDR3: CASSLSGGSQEAQFF

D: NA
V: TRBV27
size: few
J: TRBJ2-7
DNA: TGTGCCAGCAGACGTCTCTCCGCGGACAGCTTCCGAAGTCGCTCCTACGAGCAGTACTTC
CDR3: CASRRLSADSFRSRSYEQYF

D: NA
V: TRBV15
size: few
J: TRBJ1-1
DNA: TGTGCCACCAGCAGATATTCAGGGAAGAACACTGAAGCTTTCTTT
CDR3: CATSRYSGKNTEAFF

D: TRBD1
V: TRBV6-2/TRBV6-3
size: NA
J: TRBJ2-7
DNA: TGTGCCAGCAGTCTCGACAGGGGCGGATCCGAGCAGTACTTC
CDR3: CASSLDRGGSEQYF

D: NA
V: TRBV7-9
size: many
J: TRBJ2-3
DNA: TGTGCCAGCAGCTCCCAAGGGCCCACAGATACGCAGTATTTT
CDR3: CASSSQGPTDTQYF

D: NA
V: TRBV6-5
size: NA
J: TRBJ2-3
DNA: TGTGCCAGCAGTTACTCGATTGGGTCCAGGGCCACCACAGATACGCAGTATTTT
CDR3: CASSYSIGSRATTDTQYF

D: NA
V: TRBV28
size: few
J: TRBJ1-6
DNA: TGTGCCAGCAGCCTGGTGGGTTCACCCCTCCACTTT
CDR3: CASSLVGSPLHF

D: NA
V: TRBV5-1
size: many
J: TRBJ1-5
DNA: TGTGCCAGCAGCTTAGAGGGCCAGGGTAATCAGCCCCAGCATTTT
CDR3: CASSLEGQGNQPQHF

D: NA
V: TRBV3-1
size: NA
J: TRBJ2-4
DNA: TGTGCCTCCTCGACAGCCCCACTAGCCAAAAACATTCAGTACTTC
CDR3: CASSTAPLAKNIQYF

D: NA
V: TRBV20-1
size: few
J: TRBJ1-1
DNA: TGCAGTGCTGGTCAGGGTAACGCTGAAGCTTTCTTT
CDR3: CSAGQGNAEAFF

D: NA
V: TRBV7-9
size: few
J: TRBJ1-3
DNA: TGTGCCAGCACCCTGAATGGGGGTACTGGAAACACCATATATTTT
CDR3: CASTLNGGTGNTIYF

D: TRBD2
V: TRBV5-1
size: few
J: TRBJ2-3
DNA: TGCGCCAGCAGCTTGGGAGGGCGGGAGATCACAGATACGCAGTATTTT
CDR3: CASSLGGREITDTQYF

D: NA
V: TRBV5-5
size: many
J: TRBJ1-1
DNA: TGTGCCAGCAGCTTATTAGACAGAACGATGAACACTGAAGCTTTCTTT
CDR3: CASSLLDRTMNTEAFF

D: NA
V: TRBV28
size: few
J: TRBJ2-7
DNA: TGTGCCAGCAGCCCCAAACGTAGGGGAATTGGCACCTACGAGCAGTACTTC
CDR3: CASSPKRRGIGTYEQYF

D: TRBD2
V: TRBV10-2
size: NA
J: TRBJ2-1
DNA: TGCGCCATCTCTGCCCGGCTAGCGGGGTACAATGAGCAGTTCTTC
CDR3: CAISARLAGYNEQFF

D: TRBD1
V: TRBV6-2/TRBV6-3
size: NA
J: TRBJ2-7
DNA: TGTGCCAGCAGTCGTATCCGAGACAGGGTCAACGAGCAGTACTTC
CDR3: CASSRIRDRVNEQYF

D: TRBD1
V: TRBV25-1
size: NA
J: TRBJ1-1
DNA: TGTGCCAGCAGGGGAGGGACAGGGGGGGTAACTGAAGCTTTCTTT
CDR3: CASRGGTGGVTEAFF

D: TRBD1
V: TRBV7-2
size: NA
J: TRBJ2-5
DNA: TGTGCCAGCAGCGCCAGGACAGGGGAGACCCAGTACTTC
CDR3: CASSARTGETQYF